The rows below give T cell receptor beta chains drawn from one sample of a study of siplizumab effects on memory and regulatory T cells. Measured with immunoSEQ multiplex PCR; TCRdb has only the in-frame clones, and not every one. Among about 100,000 clones, about 91% were seen once, and the ten largest hold roughly 0.15%. Material for sequencing was CD4+ T cells sorted from blood. The receptor source for this set is a human donor in good health. Each CDR3 is given with its conserved first and last residue. D genes are given only for firm matches. Not all rows give a size; the values are once, few, many and, for expanded clones, a class.

16	.	TRBD1	TRBV5-1	TRBJ1-3	CASSLAGTGFGNTIYF	TGCGCCAGCAGCTTGGCTGGGACAGGGTTTGGAAACACCATATATTTT
17	.	TRBD2	TRBV4-3	TRBJ2-2	CASSLERGGSNTGELFF	TGCGCCAGCAGTCTAGAGCGGGGGGGATCGAACACCGGGGAGCTGTTTTTT
14	.	TRBD2	TRBV2	TRBJ2-5	CASTRTSGKETQYF	TGTGCCAGCACACGGACTAGCGGTAAAGAGACCCAGTACTTC
19	.	.	TRBV7-3	TRBJ1-5	CASSLKGAGRLCSNQPQHF	TGTGCCAGCAGCTTAAAAGGGGCAGGTCGCCTATGTAGCAATCAGCCCCAGCATTTT
16	.	.	TRBV5-6	TRBJ1-1	CASSLVGIGVDTEAFF	TGTGCCAGCAGCTTGGTAGGGATCGGGGTCGACACTGAAGCTTTCTTT
15	.	.	TRBV9	TRBJ2-7	CASSVDVGGAREQYF	TGTGCCAGCAGCGTAGATGTGGGGGGGGCCCGCGAGCAGTACTTC
14	once	TRBD1	TRBV6-6	TRBJ1-5	CASSRDRGVQPQHF	TGTGCCAGCAGCCGGGACAGGGGTGTTCAGCCCCAGCATTTT
17	once	.	TRBV7-8	TRBJ1-2	CASSLPGGQTSNYGYTF	TGTGCCAGCAGCCTCCCGGGGGGCCAGACCTCTAACTATGGCTACACCTTC
14	.	.	TRBV5-5	TRBJ1-4	CASSLVGGQEKLFF	TGTGCCAGCAGCTTGGTGGGGGGACAAGAAAAACTGTTTTTT
16	once	.	TRBV9	TRBJ1-6	CASSVTPAKGNSPLHF	TGTGCCAGCAGCGTCACCCCGGCGAAGGGAAATTCACCCCTCCACTTT
13	.	TRBD1	TRBV7-6	TRBJ1-5	CARGTGGGQPQHF	TGTGCCCGCGGGACAGGGGGCGGGCAGCCCCAGCATTTT
15	.	.	TRBV6-1	TRBJ1-2	CASSEAGLGGLSYTF	TGTGCCAGCAGTGAAGCGGGGTTAGGGGGATTGAGCTACACCTTC
17	.	.	TRBV28	TRBJ1-5	CASSLRRNMLSNQPQHF	TGTGCCAGCAGTTTACGGCGAAACATGCTTAGCAATCAGCCCCAGCATTTT
12	.	.	TRBV7-2	TRBJ2-1	CASSPNRARKFF	TGTGCCAGCAGCCCCAACAGGGCTCGTAAGTTCTTC
16	once	TRBD2	TRBV5-1	TRBJ2-1	CASSLEVRGAVGEQFF	TGCGCCAGCAGCTTGGAGGTGCGGGGGGCTGTTGGTGAGCAGTTCTTC
16	.	TRBD2	TRBV2	TRBJ2-2	CASSGLAGGNTGELFF	TGTGCCAGCAGTGGACTAGCGGGGGGAAACACCGGGGAGCTGTTTTTT
14	.	.	TRBV5-1	TRBJ1-3	CASSPQAPGNTIYF	TGCGCCAGCAGCCCGCAGGCTCCTGGAAACACCATATATTTT
15	.	.	TRBV27	TRBJ2-7	CASSPLSAGSYEQYF	TGTGCCAGCAGTCCCCTTAGTGCAGGGTCCTACGAGCAGTACTTC
16	.	TRBD2	TRBV5-4	TRBJ2-3	CASSPLTGGHTDTQYF	TGTGCCAGCAGCCCCTTGACGGGGGGGCACACAGATACGCAGTATTTT
13	.	TRBD1	TRBV9	TRBJ1-1	CASGSQGAEEAFF	TGTGCCAGCGGATCCCAGGGGGCCGAGGAAGCTTTCTTT
19	once	TRBD1	TRBV23-1	TRBJ1-6	CASSQSSPPTDRANSPLHF	TGCGCCAGCAGTCAATCGTCACCCCCCACGGACAGGGCTAATTCACCCCTCCACTTT
16	.	TRBD2	TRBV6-4	TRBJ2-5	CASSPVGGGAAETQYF	TGTGCCAGCAGCCCAGTGGGCGGGGGGGCCGCAGAGACCCAGTACTTC
14	.	.	TRBV30	TRBJ1-5	CAWSQAGASQPQHF	TGTGCCTGGAGCCAAGCGGGGGCAAGTCAGCCCCAGCATTTT
14	.	.	TRBV27	TRBJ1-4	CASSFKDTNEKLFF	TGTGCCAGCAGTTTCAAGGACACTAATGAAAAACTGTTTTTT
15	.	.	TRBV5-5	TRBJ1-1	CASSLTQETITEAFF	TGTGCCAGCAGCTTGACACAGGAGACTATAACTGAAGCTTTCTTT
13	.	.	TRBV6-5	TRBJ2-7	CASRLNRVGKQYF	TGTGCCAGCAGGCTGAACAGGGTGGGCAAGCAGTACTTC
14	.	.	TRBV6-6	TRBJ1-6	CASSSNSYNSPLHF	TGTGCCAGCAGTTCAAACTCCTATAATTCACCCCTCCACTTT
10	.	.	TRBV18	TRBJ1-1	CASSTGEAFF	TGTGCCAGCTCGACAGGAGAAGCTTTCTTT
18	.	.	TRBV4-3	TRBJ2-6	CASSQEVPTSSGANVLTF	TGCGCCAGCAGCCAAGAGGTACCGACAAGCTCTGGGGCCAACGTCCTGACTTTC
14	once	.	TRBV6-1	TRBJ1-3	CASSDSISGNTIYF	TGTGCCAGCAGTGACTCCATCTCTGGAAACACCATATATTTT
16	.	.	TRBV5-1	TRBJ2-1	CASSLLSSGSYNEQFF	TGCGCCAGCAGCTTGTTATCAAGTGGCTCCTACAATGAGCAGTTCTTC
14	.	.	TRBV25-1	TRBJ1-6	CASSEPGTNSPLHF	TGTGCCAGCAGTGAGCCCGGGACCAATTCACCCCTCCACTTT
14	.	TRBD1	TRBV5-1	TRBJ2-3	CASSLVQGADTQYF	TGCGCCAGCAGCTTGGTGCAGGGGGCAGATACGCAGTATTTT
15	.	.	TRBV7-9	TRBJ1-4	CASSFPQTTNEKLFF	TGTGCCAGCAGCTTCCCACAAACAACTAATGAAAAACTGTTTTTT
13	.	.	TRBV5-6	TRBJ1-1	CASSSGPLTEAFF	TGTGCCAGCAGCTCAGGGCCACTCACTGAAGCTTTCTTT
16	.	TRBD2	TRBV7-3	TRBJ2-2	CASSVLAGGRTGELFF	TGTGCCAGCAGCGTTCTAGCGGGGGGACGAACCGGGGAGCTGTTTTTT
17	once	TRBD2	TRBV5-5	TRBJ2-1	CASSWRRVAGYYNEQFF	TGTGCCAGCAGCTGGAGACGGGTAGCGGGGTACTACAATGAGCAGTTCTTC
15	.	TRBD1	TRBV28	TRBJ2-6	CASRQGQAGANVLTF	TGTGCCAGCAGACAGGGGCAGGCTGGGGCCAACGTCCTGACTTTC
17	.	TRBD1	TRBV19	TRBJ2-5	CASSILVTGPERETQYF	TGTGCCAGTAGTATTTTGGTGACAGGGCCAGAAAGAGAGACCCAGTACTTC
16	.	TRBD2	TRBV7-9	TRBJ2-3	CASRSKERGRTDTQYF	TGTGCCAGCAGATCTAAGGAGCGGGGACGCACAGATACGCAGTATTTT
15	.	.	TRBV18	TRBJ2-7	CASSRTTGTDYEQYF	TGTGCCAGCTCACGTACCACGGGGACCGACTACGAGCAGTACTTC